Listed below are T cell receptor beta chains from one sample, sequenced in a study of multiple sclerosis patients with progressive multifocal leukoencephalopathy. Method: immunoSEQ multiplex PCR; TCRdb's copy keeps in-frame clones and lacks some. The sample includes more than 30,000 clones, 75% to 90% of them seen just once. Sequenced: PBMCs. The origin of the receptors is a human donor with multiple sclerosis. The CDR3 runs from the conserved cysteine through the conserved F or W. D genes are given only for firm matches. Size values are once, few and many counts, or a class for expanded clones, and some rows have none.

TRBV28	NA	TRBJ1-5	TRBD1	CASSLTGASGVPQHF	TGTGCCAGCAGTTTAACAGGGGCCTCAGGTGTGCCCCAGCATTTT
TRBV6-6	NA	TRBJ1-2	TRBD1	CASSWDRANYGYTF	TGTGCCAGCAGTTGGGACAGAGCAAACTATGGCTACACCTTC
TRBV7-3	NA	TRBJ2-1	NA	CASSSILGNEQFF	TGTGCCAGCAGCTCCATTCTAGGCAATGAGCAGTTCTTC
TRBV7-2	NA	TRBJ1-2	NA	CASSLGGFVGYTF	TGTGCCAGCAGCTTAGGTGGGTTTGTCGGCTACACCTTC
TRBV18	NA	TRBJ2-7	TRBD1	CASSPRQGEHEQYF	TGTGCCAGCTCACCGAGACAGGGGGAGCACGAGCAGTACTTC
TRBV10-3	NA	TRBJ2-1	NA	CAISGSFERSSYNEQFF	TGTGCCATCAGTGGGTCTTTCGAGCGAAGCTCCTACAATGAGCAGTTCTTC
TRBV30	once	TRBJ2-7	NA	CAWSKGTTELYEQYF	TGTGCCTGGAGCAAAGGGACCACCGAACTCTACGAGCAGTACTTC
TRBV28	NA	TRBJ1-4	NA	CASSPPGLNEKLFF	TGTGCCAGCAGTCCTCCGGGCCTTAATGAAAAACTGTTTTTT
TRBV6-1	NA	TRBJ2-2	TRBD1	CASSASVTGANTGELFF	TGTGCCAGCAGTGCAAGTGTCACAGGGGCGAACACCGGGGAGCTGTTTTTT
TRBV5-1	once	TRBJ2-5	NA	CASSLELGGWETQYF	TGCGCCAGCAGCTTGGAGCTTGGGGGCTGGGAGACCCAGTACTTC
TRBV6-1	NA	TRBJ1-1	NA	CALGTNTEAFF	TGTGCCTTGGGGACGAACACTGAAGCTTTCTTT
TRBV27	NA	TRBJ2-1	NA	CASRLAGGPNEQFF	TGTGCCAGCAGACTAGCTGGAGGGCCCAATGAGCAGTTCTTC
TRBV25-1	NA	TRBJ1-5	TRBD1	CASSAGTGNQPQHF	TGTGCCAGCAGTGCGGGGACAGGGAATCAGCCCCAGCATTTT